Following are 14 T cell receptor beta chains from one sample sequenced in a study of blood T cell repertoires in COVID-19. Produced via immunoSEQ multiplex PCR; TCRdb's table is partial and in-frame only. Found here are about 300,000 clones, about 88% of them singletons; the top ten hold about 1.5%. The sample was peripheral blood. These receptors were collected from a human donor with COVID-19, enrolled during active disease. The donor label of this sample is uncertain.

The sample holds a few counts of this clone. The CDR3 is CASSPRSSGNTIYF. The CDR3 DNA reads as TGCGCCAGCAGCCCCAGGTCCTCTGGAAACACCATATATTTT. The rearrangement joins TRBV5-1 to TRBJ1-3, with D unresolved. The CDR3 runs to 14 residues. Germline V CDR1 and CDR2: SGHRS, YFSETQ. V was clipped by 4 bases and J by 0 bases, with 8 bases between them.

The J gene is TRBJ1-1, the V gene TRBV19; TRBD1 matches at 10 bases. Losses at the gene ends were 8 bases for V and 1 base for J; bases not matched to a gene: 16. The CDR3 has 18 residues. Germline CDR1 and CDR2: LNHDA and SQIVND (reference sequence). CDR3 residues: CASLPMGQGMLRNTEAFF. Here the CDR3 DNA reads TGTGCCAGTCTCCCAATGGGACAGGGGATGCTACGGAACACTGAAGCTTTCTTT.

V usage is TRBV28 and J usage is TRBJ1-2; TRBD1 agrees at 8 bases. V was pared by 3 bases and J by 4 bases, with 10 bases of the junction left unmatched. Germline-derived CDR1 and CDR2 are MDHEN and SYDVKM. The CDR3 has 16 amino acids. The CDR3, as DNA: TGTGCCAGCAGTTTCCCCGGGACAGGAGGGTTCTATGGCTACACCTTC. Protein: CASSFPGTGGFYGYTF.

The chain couples TRBV28 to TRBJ1-4; a possible D gene is TRBD1 (6 bases). V lost 6 bases and J lost 10, with 27 bases in between. Germline V gives CDR1 MDHEN, CDR2 SYDVKM. The CDR3 totals 17 residues. The CDR3 protein is CASSFGTQGVNDGKLFF. DNA for the CDR3: TGTGCCAGCAGCTTCGGAACACAGGGCGTAAACGACGGAAAACTGTTTTTT.

The chain recombines TRBV10-1 with TRBJ2-2; D ambiguous. The CDR3 runs to 13 residues. The V end was cut by 3 bases, the J end by 1 base, with 3 bases between. Per germline, CDR1 WNHNN and CDR2 SYGVQD (reference sequence). In DNA, the CDR3 is TGCGCCAGCAGTGACCTGAACACCGGGGAGCTGTTTTTT. Protein: CASSDLNTGELFF.

The chain has TRBV11-2 and TRBJ2-1, with 9 nucleotides matching TRBD2. This CDR3 has 16 amino acids. CDR1 SGHAT and CDR2 FQNNGV come from the germline V gene. The V and J ends lost 0 bases and 0 bases, in that order; junction bases with no gene match: 0. CDR3: CASSLEAGGSYNEQFF. The CDR3, as DNA: TGTGCCAGCAGCTTAGAAGCGGGAGGCTCCTACAATGAGCAGTTCTTC. The entire variable domain, with the rest obtained from reference TRBV11-2 and TRBJ2-1, is as follows: EAGVAQSPRYKIIEKRQSVAFWCNPISGHATLYWYQQILGQGPKLLIQFQNNGVVDDSQLPKDRFSAERLKGVDSTLKIQPAKLEDSAVYLCASSLEAGGSYNEQFFGPGTRLTVL.

The chain joins TRBV5-1 to TRBJ2-1; 7 nucleotides align to TRBD2. CDR1 is SGHRS, CDR2 YFSETQ, per germline. CDR3 length equals 15 residues. Unmatched junction bases numbered 8, after V lost 1 base and J lost 7 bases. The CDR3 bases are TGCGCCAGCAGCTTGACCCTGAATAGCGGGAATGAGCAGTTCTTC. Translated, it gives CASSLTLNSGNEQFF.

The chain recombines TRBV27 with TRBJ2-3; 11 nucleotides align to TRBD2. CDR1 and CDR2 (germline): MNHEY, SMNVEV (reference sequence). This CDR3 is built from 17 residues. J gave up 4 bases and V 4 bases, and 10 bases lay outside the gene matches. This chain's CDR3 is CASSSDIAGGPSDTQYF. CDR3 nucleotide sequence: TGTGCCAGCAGTTCAGATATAGCGGGAGGGCCCTCAGATACGCAGTATTTT.

This chain uses TRBV2 with TRBJ1-5, with D possibly TRBD1 on 6 matching bases. Germline-derived CDR1 and CDR2 are SNHLY and FYNNEI. This CDR3 spans 17 amino acids. Trimming shortened V by 0 bases and J by 3 bases, and 15 bases separated the two germline ends. Here the CDR3 DNA reads TGTGCCAGCAGTGAAGCGCGACAGGCCTTGGCCAATCAGCCCCAGCATTTT. Its protein product is CASSEARQALANQPQHF.

The V call is TRBV29-1, the J call TRBJ2-1; TRBD2 agrees at 11 bases. This CDR3 contains 12 residues. J lost 13 bases, V lost 4 bases, and 6 bases had no gene match. Germline lookup yields CDR1 SQVTM and CDR2 ANQGSEA. The CDR3 nucleotides read TGCAGCGTTGGACTAGCGGGGAGCATTCAGTTCTTC. This translates into CSVGLAGSIQFF.

The V and J genes are TRBV12-5 and TRBJ2-7, with D possibly TRBD2 on 5 matching bases. Trimming shortened V by 9 bases and J by 3 bases, and 9 bases separated the two germline ends. The CDR3 is 11 residues long. Germline CDR1 LGHNT, CDR2 FRNRAP. Here the CDR3 DNA reads TGTGCTAGCGGGATCTACTACGAGCAGTACTTC. This sequence encodes CASGIYYEQYF.

The chain combines TRBV5-8 with TRBJ2-2; tentative D call: TRBD1 (6 bases). The V end lost 3 bases, the J end lost 2 bases, and 11 bases lay between the germline ends. Germline loops: CDR1 SGHTS, CDR2 YDEGEE. The CDR3 has 15 amino acids. The CDR3 DNA follows: TGTGCCAGCAGCTGGCAGGGGTTTAACACCGGGGAGCTGTTTTTT. Its translation is CASSWQGFNTGELFF.

A few counts support this clone. The V and J genes are TRBV19 and TRBJ1-1; D might be TRBD1 (5 bases). The CDR3 contains 14 residues. Germline V gene lookup returns CDR1 LNHDA and CDR2 SQIVND (reference sequence). Trimming pared 5 bases from V and 0 bases from J, leaving 10 bases between. This chain's CDR3 is CASSHGGMNTEAFF. The CDR3, as DNA: TGTGCCAGTAGTCACGGGGGGATGAACACTGAAGCTTTCTTT.

The sample holds one count of this clone. This chain links TRBV3-1 (or the pseudogene TRBV3-2) with TRBJ2-1, with D perhaps TRBD1 (6 bases). The germline CDR1 and CDR2 sequences are LGHDT and YNNKEL (reference sequence). Trimming shortened V by 4 bases and J by 10 bases, and 17 bases separated the two germline ends. This CDR3 has 14 amino acids. Written as DNA, the CDR3 is TGTGCCAGCAGCCCTCAGGGGTCGGGAAGGGAGCAGTTCTTC. Its protein is CASSPQGSGREQFF.